This paragraph covers one T cell receptor beta chain sequence. Participants had their cohort set by participant-reported clinical history. These data are taken from a study of blood T cell repertoires in COVID-19. This CDR3 region has 18 residues. V was clipped by 0 bases and J by 3 bases; unmatched bases: 13. Germline lookup yields CDR1 SGHRS and CDR2 YFSETQ. Libraries were prepared by immunoSEQ multiplex PCR; TCRdb keeps only in-frame clonotypes and omits some of them. This sample yields around 130,000 clones, of which just under 85% are seen a single time; roughly 3.4% belongs to the top ten. The TCR comes from a woman aged 50 to 60 with acute COVID-19. V gene TRBV5-1 combines with J gene TRBJ1-1, with TRBD1 matching over 8 bases. Specimen: PBMCs or T cells enriched from blood (not recorded which). This CDR3 reads CASSLDPGGVSGDTEAFF. DNA of the CDR3: TGCGCCAGCAGCTTGGATCCAGGGGGCGTAAGTGGCGACACTGAAGCTTTCTTT.